The 2 T cell receptor beta chains given below trace back to one sample, sequenced in a study of T cells in women clearing cervical HPV infection. The protocol was immunoSEQ multiplex PCR, while the TCRdb copy is restricted to in-frame clones and leaves out a portion. The sample has under 50,000 clones. The sequenced material came from blood buffy coat. All receptors derive from a woman between 18 and 70 years old with a cervical HPV16 infection that either progressed to CIN3+ or cleared (not recorded which).

A remark on this clone: The read is 3 residues too short to cover the CDR3 end, so that end is filled in from the germline J gene. The V gene is TRBV13, the J gene TRBJ2-5, with 9 bases lining up with TRBD1. The CDR3 covers 14 residues. V gave up 5 bases and J gave up 3 bases; unmatched junction bases: 4. Per the germline V gene, CDR1 is PRHDT and CDR2 is FYEKMQ (reference sequence). The sequenced part of the CDR3 DNA is TGTGCCAGCAGCACAAGGACAGGGGAAGAGACC. It yields the protein CASSTRTGEET. The CDR3 in its entirety is CASSTRTGEETQYF.

Of note for this clone: The read finishes 3 residues shy of the CDR3 end, and the germline J gene is used to complete it. The chain carries TRBV20-1 and TRBJ2-1; D might be TRBD1 (7 bases). Per the germline V gene, CDR1 is DFQATT and CDR2 is SNEGSKA (reference sequence). The length of the CDR3 is 16 residues. V was pared by 4 bases and J by 9 bases, with 25 bases between. Incomplete CDR3 DNA: TGCAGTGCTACCTCTGACAGGGAGGATGCGGTCAGTGAG. This encodes CSATSDREDAVSE. Given in full, the CDR3 is CSATSDREDAVSEQFF.